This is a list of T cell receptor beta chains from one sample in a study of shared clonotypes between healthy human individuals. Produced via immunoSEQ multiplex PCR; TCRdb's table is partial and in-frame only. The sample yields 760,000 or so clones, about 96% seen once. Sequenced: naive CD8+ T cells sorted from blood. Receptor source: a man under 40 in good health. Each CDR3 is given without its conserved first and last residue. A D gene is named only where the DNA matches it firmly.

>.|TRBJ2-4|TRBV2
ASSEGALSFPKNIQY
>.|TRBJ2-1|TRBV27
ASSLSSGRNEQF
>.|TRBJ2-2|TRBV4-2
ASSQEVGFTGELF
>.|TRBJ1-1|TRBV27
ASRGGMNTEAF
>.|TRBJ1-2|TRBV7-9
ASSLGPFYGYT
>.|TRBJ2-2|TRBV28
ASRAVPANTGELF
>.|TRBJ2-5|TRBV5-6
ASSQLPYNQETQY
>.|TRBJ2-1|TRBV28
ASSLASGEQF
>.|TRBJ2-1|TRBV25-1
ASGRGDGPYNEQF
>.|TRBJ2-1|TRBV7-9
ASSSPPRSSSYNEQF
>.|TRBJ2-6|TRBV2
ASRGPWISGANVLT
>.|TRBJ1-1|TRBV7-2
ASSFNFLEAF
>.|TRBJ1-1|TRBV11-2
ASSDPGSEAF
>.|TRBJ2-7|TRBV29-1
SVVGGETSSYEQY
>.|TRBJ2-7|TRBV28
ASTVWGIRGSSYEQY
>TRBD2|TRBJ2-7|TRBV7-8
ASSTRLAGGYEQY
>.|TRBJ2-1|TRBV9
ASSVSGGAGPSYNEQF
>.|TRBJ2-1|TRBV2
ASSLGGSPLGEQF
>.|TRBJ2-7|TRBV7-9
ASSSGTYEQY
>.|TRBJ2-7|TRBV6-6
ASSYRVVRGSYEQY
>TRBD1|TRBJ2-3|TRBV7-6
ASRPPSGQGTFGYTDTQY
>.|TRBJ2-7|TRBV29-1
SVESGAYEQY
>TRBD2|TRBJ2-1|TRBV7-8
ASSPGTSGHHHQF
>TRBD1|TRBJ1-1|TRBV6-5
ASRTGTVEAF
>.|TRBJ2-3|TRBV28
ASSAGWRATDTQY
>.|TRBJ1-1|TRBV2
ASSAGSNTEAF
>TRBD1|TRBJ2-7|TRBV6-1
ASSEAEDRYSSYEQY
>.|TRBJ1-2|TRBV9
ASSVDQGWNYGYT
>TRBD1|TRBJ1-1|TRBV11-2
ASSLDSQGEAF
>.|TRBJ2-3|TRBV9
ASSVAPPPSSTDTQY
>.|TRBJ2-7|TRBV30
ATDEQY
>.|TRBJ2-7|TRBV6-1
ASSAPGGTYEQY
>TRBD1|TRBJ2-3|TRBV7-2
ASSSGTVSTDTQY
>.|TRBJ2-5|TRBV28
ASSFVAKETQY
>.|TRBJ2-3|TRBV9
ASSTGGQPTSTDTQY
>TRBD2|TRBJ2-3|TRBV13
ASSLGLAGESDTQY
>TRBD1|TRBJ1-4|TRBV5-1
ASSLAYDRGTTNEKLF
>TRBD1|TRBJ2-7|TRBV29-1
SVTSLGQFYEQY
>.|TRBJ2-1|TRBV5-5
ASSFEPNNEQF
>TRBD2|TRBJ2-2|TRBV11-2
ASSYLLAGGSDTGELF
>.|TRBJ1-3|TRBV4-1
ASSPPPAGRFSGNTIY
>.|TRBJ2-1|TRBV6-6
ASTITTQGNEQF
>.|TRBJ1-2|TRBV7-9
ASSLVSGYGYT
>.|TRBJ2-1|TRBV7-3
ASSEDSSYNEQF
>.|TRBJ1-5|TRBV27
ASSEGGSNQPQH
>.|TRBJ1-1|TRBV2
ASHGGLNTEAF